This entry lists 11 T cell receptor beta chains sequenced from one sample in a study of post-analysis software for immune sequencing data. Overall study results and limits: Four or five TRBV segments were more frequent in patients than controls; TRBV5-6, TRBV5-1 and TRBV20-1 belonged to this group.

Their recognized antigens are unknown. Included in the TCR beta cDNA libraries were unique molecular identifiers. One entry per CDR3 protein results from TCRdb running MiXCR on the PCR reads. The table has approximately 690,000 distinct CDR3 sequences, 55% to 70% seen once. Input material: blood. All receptors derive from a girl aged 2-9 years with multiple sclerosis.

Here the CDR3 reads CASSLTGDPSYEQYF. The DNA of the CDR3 is TGTGCCAGCAGCTTAACCGGGGACCCCTCCTACGAGCAGTACTTC. The chain employs TRBV7-3 and TRBJ2-7; the D gene could be TRBD1 or TRBD2 (5 bases each). V was clipped by 0 bases and J by 0 bases, with 9 bases between them. The CDR3 has 15 amino acids. Looked up from germline, CDR1 is SGHTA and CDR2 is FQGTGA.

The chain employs TRBV4-1 and TRBJ1-2, with 8 bases identical to TRBD1. The CDR3 loop spans 14 amino acids. Germline values: CDR1 MGHRA, CDR2 YSYEKL. J lost 8 bases, V lost 1 base, and 6 bases had no gene match. CDR3 region: CASSQVRDRYGYTF. CDR3 bases: TGCGCCAGCAGCCAAGTCCGGGACAGGTACGGCTACACCTTC.

V and J are TRBV29-1 and TRBJ2-1; 12 nucleotides line up with TRBD2. The CDR3 contains 15 residues. The V gene's germline CDR1 is SQVTM and CDR2 ANQGSEA. Unmatched junction bases numbered 8, after V lost 5 bases and J lost 6 bases. DNA for the CDR3: TGCAGCGTTCGCCGACTAGCGGGGGCCCTCAATGAGCAGTTCTTC. Amino acids: CSVRRLAGALNEQFF.

The chain couples TRBV4-1 to TRBJ2-7; D possibly matches TRBD1 or TRBD2 (5 bases each). The germline CDR1 and CDR2 sequences are MGHRA and YSYEKL. The length of the CDR3 is 15 residues. V lost 1 base and J lost 0, with 10 bases in between. The CDR3 spells CASSQGQGPSYEQYF. The CDR3 DNA is TGCGCCAGCAGCCAAGGGCAGGGACCCTCCTACGAGCAGTACTTC.

The J gene is TRBJ2-5, the V gene TRBV29-1; 9 bases map to TRBD2. The germline gives CDR1 SQVTM, CDR2 ANQGSEA. J was trimmed by 2 bases and V by 5 bases; bases with no gene match: 6. This CDR3 spans 14 amino acids. The CDR3 DNA is TGCAGCGTTCTAGTCCTAGCGGGACAAGAGACCCAGTACTTC. Encoded protein: CSVLVLAGQETQYF.

V usage is TRBV20-1 and J usage is TRBJ2-7, with D tentatively TRBD1 (6 bases). This CDR3 has 13 residues. In germline, CDR1 is DFQATT, CDR2 SNEGSKA (reference sequence). Between the trimmed V and J ends, which lost 3 bases and 2 bases, there was a span of 11 bases. CDR3 sequence reads: CSASNRATYEQYF. Here the CDR3 DNA reads TGCAGTGCTAGTAACAGGGCGACCTACGAGCAGTACTTC.

A few counts support this clonotype. This chain links TRBV10-3 with TRBJ2-1, with 8 bases matching TRBD1. From germline, CDR1 is ENHRY and CDR2 SYGVKD. The CDR3 is 15 amino acids. V trimming: 6 bases; J trimming: 2 bases; junction bases outside the gene matches: 6. CDR3 DNA sequence: TGTGCCATCAGCGGGACAGGACCTACCTACAATGAGCAGTTCTTC. It yields the protein CAISGTGPTYNEQFF.

The chain uses TRBV24-1 and TRBJ1-2; 7 bases match TRBD1. V shed 3 bases and J 1 base; nucleotides not matched to a gene: 13. The CDR3 length is 18 residues. Germline V gives CDR1 KGHDR, CDR2 SFDVKD. The CDR3 nucleotides are TGTGCCACCAGTGATCCCCAGGGGACAGAAAGACTTAACTATGGCTACACCTTC. Residues: CATSDPQGTERLNYGYTF.

This clonotype appeared once. V and J are TRBV5-1 and TRBJ2-2; D perhaps matches TRBD1 (6 bases). The CDR3 is 15 residues long. Trimming took off 7 bases at V and 2 bases at J, with 15 bases between the two ends. Germline V lookup: CDR1 SGHRS, CDR2 YFSETQ. The chain's CDR3 is CASQLSGENTGELFF. In DNA form, the CDR3 reads TGCGCCAGCCAATTATCAGGGGAAAACACCGGGGAGCTGTTTTTT.

The rearrangement links TRBV29-1 to TRBJ2-7; TRBD1 might be the D (6 bases). The end of the DNA aligns better with TRBJ2-4, so the J call may be wrong. Germline CDR1 and CDR2: SQVTM and ANQGSEA. The CDR3 loop spans 18 amino acids. CDR3 amino acids: CSVVRVFGGTGYGNIQYF. CDR3 nucleotides: TGCAGCGTCGTACGAGTGTTCGGAGGAACAGGGTATGGCAACATTCAGTACTTC.

Comments on this clonotype: A read error may produce the germline difference seen at one junction end. The rearrangement uses TRBV25-1 and TRBJ2-3, with D perhaps TRBD1 or TRBD2 (5 bases each). Germline values: CDR1 MGHDK, CDR2 SYGVNS. There are 17 residues in the CDR3. The CDR3 region has the DNA TGTGTCAGCAGTGAAATGGGCGAGGGACCACACACAGATACGCAGTATTTT. Translation: CVSSEMGEGPHTDTQYF.